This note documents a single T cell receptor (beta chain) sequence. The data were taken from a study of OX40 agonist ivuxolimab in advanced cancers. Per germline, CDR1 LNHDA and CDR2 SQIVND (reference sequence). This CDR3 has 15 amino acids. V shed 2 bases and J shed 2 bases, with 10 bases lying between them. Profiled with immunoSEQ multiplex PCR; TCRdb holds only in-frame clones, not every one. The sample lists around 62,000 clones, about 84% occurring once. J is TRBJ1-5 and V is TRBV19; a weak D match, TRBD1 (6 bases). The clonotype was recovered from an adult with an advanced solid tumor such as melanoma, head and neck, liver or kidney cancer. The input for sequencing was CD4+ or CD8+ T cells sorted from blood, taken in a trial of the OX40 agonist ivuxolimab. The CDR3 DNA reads TGTGCCAGTAGTATACAACAGGGAGGCAATCAGCCCCAGCATTTT. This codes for CASSIQQGGNQPQHF.